The source of this T cell receptor beta chain is a study of cytomegalovirus exposure and HLA in healthy donors. In the study overall: Researchers previously reported finding fewer than 140 million unique TCR beta sequences from 170 million or so T cells.

Primers: 60 Vbeta forward and 13 Jbeta reverse. Data came from immunoSEQ multiplex PCR; TCRdb stores just in-frame clones and leaves some out. The sample carries some 92,000 clones, around 80% recorded once. The CDR3 has 16 residues. Germline lookup yields CDR1 LNHDA and CDR2 SQIVND (reference sequence). Trimming pared 3 bases from V and 0 bases from J, leaving 12 bases between. Each of the donors was a healthy bone marrow donor. This clone was counted a single time. This chain joins TRBV19 and TRBJ2-1; tentative D call: TRBD2 (5 bases). This TCR was recovered from a man between 18 and 35 years old in good health and CMV-seropositive. The specimen was PBMCs. The CDR3 is CASSISAYSSYNEQFF. CDR3 bases: TGTGCCAGTAGTATTAGCGCCTACAGCTCCTACAATGAGCAGTTCTTC.